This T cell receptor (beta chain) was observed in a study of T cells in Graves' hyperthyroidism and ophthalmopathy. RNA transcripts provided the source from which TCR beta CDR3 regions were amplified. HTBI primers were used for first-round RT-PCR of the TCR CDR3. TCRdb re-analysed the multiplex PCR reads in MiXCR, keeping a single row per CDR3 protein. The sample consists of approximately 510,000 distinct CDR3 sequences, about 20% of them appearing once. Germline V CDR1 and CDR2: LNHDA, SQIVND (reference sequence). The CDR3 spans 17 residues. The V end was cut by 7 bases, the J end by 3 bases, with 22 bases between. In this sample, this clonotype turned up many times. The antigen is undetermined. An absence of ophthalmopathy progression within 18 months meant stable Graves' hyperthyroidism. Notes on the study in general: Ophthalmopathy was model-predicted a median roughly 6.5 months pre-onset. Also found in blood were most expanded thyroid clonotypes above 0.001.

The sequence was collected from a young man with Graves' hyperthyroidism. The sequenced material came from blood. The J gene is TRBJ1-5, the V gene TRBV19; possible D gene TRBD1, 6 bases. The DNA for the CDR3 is TGTGCCAGTAAATATTGGGGGCGGTTCGGAATCAATCAGCCCCAGCATTTT. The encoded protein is CASKYWGRFGINQPQHF.